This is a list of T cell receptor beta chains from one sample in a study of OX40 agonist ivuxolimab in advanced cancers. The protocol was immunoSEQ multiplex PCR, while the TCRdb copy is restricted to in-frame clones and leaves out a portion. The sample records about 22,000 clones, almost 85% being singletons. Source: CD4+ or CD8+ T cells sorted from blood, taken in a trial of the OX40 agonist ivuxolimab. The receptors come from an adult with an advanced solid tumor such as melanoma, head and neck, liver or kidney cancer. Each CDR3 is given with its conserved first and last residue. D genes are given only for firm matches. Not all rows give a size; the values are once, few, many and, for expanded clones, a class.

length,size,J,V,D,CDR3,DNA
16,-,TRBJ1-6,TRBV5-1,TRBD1,CASSPEPGQFHSPLHF,TGCGCCAGCAGCCCTGAACCGGGACAGTTCCATTCACCCCTCCACTTT
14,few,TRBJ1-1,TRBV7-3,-,CASSLAGTNTEAFF,TGTGCCAGCAGCTTAGCAGGGACGAACACTGAAGCTTTCTTT
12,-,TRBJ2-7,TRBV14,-,CASSQLNYEQYF,TGTGCCAGCAGCCAATTAAACTACGAGCAGTACTTC
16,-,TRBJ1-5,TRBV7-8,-,CASSSSSGTPNIPQHF,TGTGCCAGCAGCTCGAGTTCGGGCACCCCTAATATACCCCAGCATTTT
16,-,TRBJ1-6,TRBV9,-,CASSPPRHIYNSPLHF,TGTGCCAGCAGCCCCCCAAGACACATTTATAATTCACCCCTCCACTTT
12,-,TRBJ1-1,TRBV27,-,CASRDVGTEAFF,TGTGCCAGCAGGGACGTTGGCACTGAAGCTTTCTTT
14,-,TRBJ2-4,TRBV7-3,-,CASSLTGEFDIQYF,TGTGCCAGCAGCTTAACAGGGGAGTTTGACATTCAGTACTTC
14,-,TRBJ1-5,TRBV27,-,CASSFSGIGQPQHF,TGTGCCAGCAGTTTTAGCGGGATCGGGCAGCCCCAGCATTTT
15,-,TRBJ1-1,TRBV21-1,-,CASSPQDGRNTEAFF,TGTGCCAGCAGCCCTCAGGACGGAAGGAACACTGAAGCTTTCTTT
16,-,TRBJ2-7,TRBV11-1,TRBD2,CASSPPAGDSTYEQYF,TGTGCCAGCAGCCCCCCCGCGGGGGACTCTACCTACGAGCAGTACTTC
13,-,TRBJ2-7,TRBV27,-,CASSRGGKNEQYF,TGTGCCAGCAGTAGAGGGGGGAAAAACGAGCAGTACTTC
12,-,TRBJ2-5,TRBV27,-,CASSLWRETQYF,TGTGCCAGCAGTTTATGGCGAGAGACCCAGTACTTC
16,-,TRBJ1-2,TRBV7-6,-,CASSLASGTPYYGYTF,TGTGCCAGCAGCTTAGCCTCCGGGACACCTTATTATGGCTACACCTTC
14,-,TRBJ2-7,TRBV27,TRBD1,CASSQRGQGYEQYF,TGTGCCAGCAGTCAGAGGGGACAGGGTTACGAGCAGTACTTC
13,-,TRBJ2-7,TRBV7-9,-,CASSLARSYEQYF,TGTGCCAGCAGCTTAGCTCGGAGCTACGAGCAGTACTTC
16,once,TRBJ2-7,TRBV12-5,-,CASGLAASAGTYEQYF,TGTGCTAGTGGTTTGGCAGCGTCAGCCGGTACTTACGAGCAGTACTTC
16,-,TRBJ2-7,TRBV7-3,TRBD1,CASSLGLGTVSYEQYF,TGTGCCAGCAGCTTAGGGCTCGGGACAGTCTCCTACGAGCAGTACTTC
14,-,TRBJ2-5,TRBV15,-,CATSRETGTLQPYF,TGTGCCACCAGCAGAGAAACAGGGACACTCCAGCCGTACTTC
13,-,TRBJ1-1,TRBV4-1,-,CASSQLKNTEAFF,TGCGCCAGCAGCCAACTGAAGAACACTGAAGCTTTCTTT
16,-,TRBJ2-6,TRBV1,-,CTSSPRPSSGANVLTF,TGCACCAGCAGCCCCAGGCCGAGCTCTGGGGCCAACGTCCTGACTTTC
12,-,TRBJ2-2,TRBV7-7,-,CALLGVTGELFF,TGTGCTCTACTGGGGGTCACCGGGGAGCTGTTTTTT
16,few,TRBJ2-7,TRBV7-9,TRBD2,CASSPGSTGGTYEQYF,TGTGCCAGCAGCCCCGGGTCGACCGGGGGGACCTACGAGCAGTACTTC
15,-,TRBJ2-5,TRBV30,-,CAWSVIHSRGETQYF,TGTGCCTGGAGTGTAATCCACTCACGGGGGGAGACCCAGTACTTC
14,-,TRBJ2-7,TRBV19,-,CASRPATATGEQYF,TGTGCCAGTAGACCCGCGACAGCAACTGGCGAGCAGTACTTC
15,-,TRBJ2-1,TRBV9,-,CASSVGGLGYNEQFF,TGTGCCAGCAGCGTAGGAGGGTTAGGCTACAATGAGCAGTTCTTC
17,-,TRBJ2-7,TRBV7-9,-,CASSLAVVGTPTYEQYF,TGTGCCAGCAGCTTAGCGGTGGTGGGGACCCCCACCTACGAGCAGTACTTC
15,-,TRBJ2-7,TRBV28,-,CASSLDRLQGYEQYF,TGTGCCAGCAGTTTAGACAGACTCCAAGGCTACGAGCAGTACTTC
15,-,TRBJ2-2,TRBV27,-,CASSGLAVNTGELFF,TGTGCCAGCAGTGGATTAGCCGTAAACACCGGGGAGCTGTTTTTT
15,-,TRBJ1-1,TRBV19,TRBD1,CASSIEGQGWTEAFF,TGTGCCAGTAGTATAGAAGGACAGGGGTGGACTGAAGCTTTCTTT
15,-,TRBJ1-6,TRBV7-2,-,CASSLDSGVDSPLHF,TGTGCCAGCAGCTTAGATTCAGGGGTTGATTCACCCCTCCACTTT